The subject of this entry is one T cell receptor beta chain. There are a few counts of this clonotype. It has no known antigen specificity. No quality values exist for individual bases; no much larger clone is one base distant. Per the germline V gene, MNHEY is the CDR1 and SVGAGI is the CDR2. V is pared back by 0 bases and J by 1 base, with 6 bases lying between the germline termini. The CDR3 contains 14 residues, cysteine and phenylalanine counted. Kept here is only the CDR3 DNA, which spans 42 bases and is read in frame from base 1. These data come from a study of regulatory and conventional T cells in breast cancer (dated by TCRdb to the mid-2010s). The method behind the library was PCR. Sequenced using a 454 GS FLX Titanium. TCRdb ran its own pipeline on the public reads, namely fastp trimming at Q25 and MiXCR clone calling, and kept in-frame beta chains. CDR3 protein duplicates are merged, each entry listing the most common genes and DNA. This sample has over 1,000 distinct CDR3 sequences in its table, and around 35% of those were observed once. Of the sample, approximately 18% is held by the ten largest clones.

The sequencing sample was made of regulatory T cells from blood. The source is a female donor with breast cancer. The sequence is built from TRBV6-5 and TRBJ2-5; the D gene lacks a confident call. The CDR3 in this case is CASSYSGSQETQYF. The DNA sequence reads TGTGCCAGCAGTTACTCGGGCAGCCAAGAGACCCAGTACTTC.